This TCR beta chain was identified in a study of blood T cells in healthy people across ages. The CDR3 spans 15 residues. V was shortened by 1 base and J by 2 bases, with 9 bases between the two germline ends. CDR1 is LGHDT, CDR2 YNNKEL, per germline (reference sequence). Many counts were recorded for this clonotype. For the second PCR, which ran for about 6 to 11 cycles, a sample-barcoded 5' primer and a J-beta primer mix were used. TCRdb re-derived calls from the 5' RACE reads in MiXCR, one entry per CDR3 protein. The repertoire has approximately 780,000 distinct CDR3 sequences, roughly 25% of them found once; the top ten carry about 2.9%. The sample was also reused in another study, on T cells of mothers and their children.

This sequence joins TRBV3-1 and TRBJ1-5; TRBD1 is a possible D gene (6 bases). The source is a boy aged 5 to 17 in good health. Sequenced sample: blood. The CDR3 region is CASSQGGRGNQPQHF. CDR3 DNA: TGTGCCAGCAGCCAAGGGGGGCGCGGCAATCAGCCCCAGCATTTT.